This T cell receptor beta chain appears in the sequencing data of a study of early T cells in non-severe SARS-CoV-2 infection (dated by TCRdb to the early 2020s). In terms of the full investigation: TCR sequencing used bulk RNA from unsorted whole blood, so alpha and beta chains could not be paired. Study-level results and caveats: VDJdb matching was skewed toward anti-spike CD8 responses and likely underestimated virus-specific expansions, missing private and CD4 specificities.

V ends up 4 bases short and J 5 bases short, with an unmatched junction base count of 10. From the cysteine up to the phenylalanine, the CDR3 has a length of 15 residues. Just the 45-base CDR3 DNA is kept, in frame starting at base 1. The germline V gene provides CDR1 SGHDT and CDR2 YYEEEE. This clonotype was counted at least ten times. It has no known antigen specificity. Base-call qualities are not available, and no considerably larger clone is one nucleotide away. Library method: 5' RACE. The sequencing machine was a NextSeq 500. The TCR library protocol attached unique molecular identifiers to individual cDNA molecules to correct for sequencing error and PCR bias. Sequencing covered both TCR alpha and beta chains, and within each sample the abundances of alpha and beta sequences were tightly co-correlated. Per the source publication's procedure: V gene, J gene and CDR3 annotation of TCR sequences was performed with Decombinator V4. TCRs were defined as expanded if a significant change between any two time points was detected under a Poisson model with p below 0.0001. TCR abundances were normalised to the total number of TCRs sequenced per sample and expressed as counts per million. MAIT TCRs were defined by TRAV1-2 paired with TRAJ12, TRAJ20 or TRAJ33, and iNKT TCRs by TRAV10 paired with TRAJ18. VDJdb, accessed on 1 November 2021, was searched for TCRs annotated for CMV, EBV and SARS-CoV-2, and TCRs annotated for more than one antigen were excluded. Using fastp at Q25 and MiXCR, TCRdb reprocessed the public reads and kept productive beta chains. Each CDR3 protein gets just one entry, which takes the most common genes and DNA from the rows behind it. TCRdb, not the original authors, processed these V and J calls. For this sample the table gives some 70,000 distinct CDR3 sequences, of which approximately 9.5% were detected only once. In total, the top ten clones hold 5.9% of the sample.

The study was a case-control design nested within a healthcare worker cohort in London, UK, with weekly nasopharyngeal swab PCR tests and blood sampling. Healthcare workers were enrolled in the week of the UK lockdown, from 23 to 31 March 2020, and were followed every week for up to 16 weeks. The clonotype was recovered from an adult who was a healthcare worker with PCR-confirmed SARS-CoV-2 infection or an uninfected control (not recorded which). Input material: whole blood. This sequence uses TRBV5-6 and TRBJ2-3; TRBD1 aligns with 7 central bases. The CDR3 region: CASSAMGTVRDTQYF. The nucleotide sequence reads as follows: TGTGCCAGCAGCGCGATGGGGACAGTGAGAGATACGCAGTATTTT.